The 27 T cell receptor beta chains given below trace back to one sample, sequenced in a study of shared clonotypes between healthy human individuals. TCRdb's copy holds only in-frame clones and misses some; the assay was immunoSEQ multiplex PCR. The repertoire has hundreds of thousands of clones, 95% to 97% of them found once; the top ten carry 0.05% to 0.07%. The sample taken for sequencing was naive CD4+ T cells sorted from blood. Subset here: CD45RA+ positively selected. The receptors shown here come from a woman in her twenties or thirties in good health.

The chain carries TRBV7-2 and TRBJ2-7, with 10 positions matching TRBD2. The CDR3 totals 16 residues. Losses at the gene ends were 5 bases for V and 2 bases for J; bases not matched to a gene: 9. Germline CDR1 and CDR2: SGHTA and FQGNSA. CDR3 residues: CASSPRGLAAPYEQYF. The CDR3 DNA is TGTGCCAGCAGCCCACGAGGACTAGCGGCTCCCTACGAGCAGTACTTC.

The V call is TRBV5-1, the J call TRBJ1-4; 8 bases line up with TRBD1. The CDR3 spans 15 residues. V lost 3 bases, J lost 6 bases, and 7 bases stayed unmatched. CDR1 is SGHRS, CDR2 YFSETQ, per germline. This CDR3 reads CASSYRGQVHEKLFF. The CDR3 DNA follows: TGCGCCAGCAGCTACCGGGGACAGGTCCATGAAAAACTGTTTTTT.

The chain is built from TRBV7-2 and TRBJ2-7, with 10 positions matching TRBD1. Per the germline V gene, CDR1 is SGHTA and CDR2 is FQGNSA. The CDR3 contains 16 residues. The V gene end was trimmed by 1 base and the J gene end by 5 bases; junction bases not matched to a gene: 8. CDR3 nucleotides: TGTGCCAGCAGCTTAGTTGGGACAGGGGTGATCGACGAGCAGTACTTC. This sequence encodes CASSLVGTGVIDEQYF. Based on the CDR3 plus reference TRBV7-2 and TRBJ2-7, the full variable domain is GAGVSQSPSNKVTEKGKDVELRCDPISGHTALYWYRQSLGQGLEFLIYFQGNSAPDKSGLPSDRFSAERTGGSVSTLTIQRTQQEDSAVYLCASSLVGTGVIDEQYFGPGTRLTVT.

The chain recombines TRBV4-1 with TRBJ2-3; TRBD2 agrees at 9 bases. Germline CDR1 and CDR2: MGHRA and YSYEKL. This CDR3 is built from 14 residues. The ends lost 5 bases at V and 2 bases at J; junction bases unmatched: 2. The CDR3 nucleotides are TGCGCCAGCAGCTTAGCGGGAGCCACAGATACGCAGTATTTT. Its protein product is CASSLAGATDTQYF.

To note about this clone: One end of the junction fails to match germline, which may point to a read error. J is TRBJ2-7 and V is TRBV18; 10 nucleotides align to TRBD2. Germline V gene lookup returns CDR1 KGHSH and CDR2 LQKENI. The CDR3 is 14 residues long. CDR3 nucleotide sequence: TGTGCCAGCTCACCACCGGGGGCACCGGGACTAGCGTGGTTC. As protein: CASSPPGAPGLAWF. Variable domain in full (rest from reference TRBV18 and TRBJ2-7): NAGVMQNPRHLVRRRGQEARLRCSPMKGHSHVYWYRQLPEEGLKFMVYLQKENIIDESGMPKERFSAEFPKEGPSILRIQQVVRGDSAAYFCASSPPGAPGLAWFGPGTRLTVT.

J is TRBJ1-5 and V is TRBV2; TRBD1 agrees at 11 bases. J was trimmed by 0 bases and V by 3 bases; bases with no gene match: 7. The length of the CDR3 is 18 residues. CDR1 SNHLY and CDR2 FYNNEI come from the germline V gene. CDR3 amino acids: CASSDDGTGGFSNQPQHF. DNA of the CDR3: TGTGCCAGCAGTGACGATGGGACAGGGGGTTTTAGCAATCAGCCCCAGCATTTT.

This chain links TRBV7-9 with TRBJ2-3; D is possibly TRBD1 or TRBD2 (5 bases each). The V end was cut by 1 base, the J end by 1 base, with 18 bases between. This CDR3 region has 18 residues. CDR1 SEHNR and CDR2 FQNEAQ come from the germline V gene (reference sequence). The chain's CDR3 is CASSLDNSGLKRTDTQYF. The CDR3, as DNA: TGTGCCAGCAGCTTAGATAATTCGGGGCTTAAGCGCACAGATACGCAGTATTTT.

This sequence joins TRBV28 and TRBJ2-1; no reliable D call. Germline CDR1 MDHEN, CDR2 SYDVKM. There are 15 residues in the CDR3. Trimming left V 3 bases short and J 4 bases short, with 13 bases between. CDR3 bases: TGTGCCAGCAGTTTCAAGATATTCCTGTACAATGAGCAGTTCTTC. It specifies CASSFKIFLYNEQFF. Combining the CDR3 with reference TRBV28 and TRBJ2-1 gives the whole variable domain DVKVTQSSRYLVKRTGEKVFLECVQDMDHENMFWYRQDPGLGLRLIYFSYDVKMKEKGDIPEGYSVSREKKERFSLILESASTNQTSMYLCASSFKIFLYNEQFFGPGTRLTVL.

The gene calls are TRBV28 and TRBJ2-7; TRBD2 agrees at 8 bases. Germline CDR1 and CDR2: MDHEN and SYDVKM. V dropped 6 bases and J dropped 1; count of bases not matched to a gene: 8. This CDR3 is built from 15 residues. This chain's CDR3 is CASSHSGSSSYEQYF. The CDR3 nucleotides are TGTGCCAGCAGCCACAGCGGGAGTAGTTCCTACGAGCAGTACTTC.

J is TRBJ2-3 and V is TRBV5-1; tentatively, D is TRBD2 (5 bases). This CDR3 has 17 amino acids. V lost 0 bases, J lost 2 bases, and 16 bases lay in between. Germline-derived CDR1 and CDR2 are SGHRS and YFSETQ. CDR3 coding DNA: TGCGCCAGCAGCTTGGAGCCAAACGGGGAACTCACAGATACGCAGTATTTT. Translation gives CASSLEPNGELTDTQYF. The full variable domain, completed using reference TRBV5-1 and TRBJ2-3, is KAGVTQTPRYLIKTRGQQVTLSCSPISGHRSVSWYQQTPGQGLQFLFEYFSETQRNKGNFPGRFSGRQFSNSRSEMNVSTLELGDSALYLCASSLEPNGELTDTQYFGPGTRLTVL.

The rearrangement joins TRBV5-1 to TRBJ2-5, with D possibly being TRBD1 (5 bases). The V gene lost 0 bases and the J gene lost 2 bases, with 8 bases spanning the gap. Germline loops: CDR1 SGHRS, CDR2 YFSETQ. The length of the CDR3 is 14 residues. The CDR3 sequence is CASSLGPGQETQYF. CDR3 DNA sequence: TGCGCCAGCAGCTTGGGGCCAGGGCAAGAGACCCAGTACTTC.

V and J are TRBV7-3 and TRBJ2-2, with TRBD1 as a possible D gene (6 bases). V lost 5 bases and J 2 bases, leaving 15 bases between the germline ends. The CDR3 totals 16 residues. From germline, CDR1 is SGHTA and CDR2 FQGTGA. The CDR3 region is CASSPQSDRNTGELFF. The CDR3 DNA reads TGTGCCAGCAGCCCCCAATCGGACAGAAACACCGGGGAGCTGTTTTTT.

The J gene is TRBJ2-1, the V gene TRBV14; 16 nucleotides align to TRBD2. There are 16 residues in the CDR3. Germline V gene lookup returns CDR1 SGHDN and CDR2 FVKESK. Trimming removed 3 bases from V and 14 bases from J; junction bases left unmatched: 10. CDR3 protein: CASSHLPGLAGGRKFF. CDR3 nucleotides: TGTGCCAGCAGCCACCTACCGGGACTAGCGGGAGGGCGGAAGTTCTTC. Full variable domain (rest looked up from reference TRBV14 and TRBJ2-1): EAGVTQFPSHSVIEKGQTVTLRCDPISGHDNLYWYRRVMGKEIKFLLHFVKESKQDESGMPNNRFLAERTGGTYSTLKVQPAELEDSGVYFCASSHLPGLAGGRKFFGPGTRLTVL.

The CDR3 coding sequence is TGCGCCAGCAGCTTTTTGGCAAGGGAGAGTAGCACTGAAGCTTTCTTT. This encodes CASSFLARESSTEAFF. V usage is TRBV5-1 and J usage is TRBJ1-1; D unresolved. The V gene's germline CDR1 is SGHRS and CDR2 YFSETQ. The CDR3 covers 16 residues. Trimming shortened V by 2 bases and J by 4 bases, and 18 bases separated the two germline ends.

The table lists this clone with a count of one. This chain connects TRBV25-1 to TRBJ2-5; 7 nucleotides agree with TRBD1. Judging by the DNA end, TRBJ2-7 fits better; the J call may be wrong. The CDR3 extends over 13 amino acids. CDR1 MGHDK and CDR2 SYGVNS come from the germline V gene. CDR3 DNA: TGTGCCAGCAGACGACAGGGTAGCTACGAGCAGTACTTC. Its protein is CASRRQGSYEQYF.

The rearrangement links TRBV29-1 to TRBJ2-7; D is possibly TRBD2 (6 bases). CDR1 and CDR2 from the germline V gene are SQVTM and ANQGSEA. The CDR3 extends over 12 amino acids. Trimming cost V 6 bases and J 1 base, with 10 bases left between them. The CDR3 protein is CSVGRDSYEQYF. As DNA, the CDR3 is TGCAGCGTCGGGCGGGATTCCTACGAGCAGTACTTC.

This clone was detected a few times. The chain joins TRBV7-9 to TRBJ1-2; perhaps TRBD1 as D (5 bases). The germline gives CDR1 SEHNR, CDR2 FQNEAQ (reference sequence). V was pared by 8 bases and J by 4 bases, with 14 bases between. This CDR3 is 13 amino acids long. The CDR3 region has the DNA TGTGCCAGCTCAGTAGGGGACTTCTATGGCTACACCTTC. This sequence encodes CASSVGDFYGYTF.

This chain joins TRBV5-6 and TRBJ2-2; no definite D call. This CDR3 is built from 14 residues. Germline V gene sequence: CDR1 SGHDT, CDR2 YYEEEE. V lost 0 bases and J lost 5, with 8 bases in between. The CDR3 loop reads CASSLGSITGELFF. CDR3 bases: TGTGCCAGCAGCTTGGGGAGCATAACCGGGGAGCTGTTTTTT.

The chain recombines TRBV28 with TRBJ2-7, with 9 bases matching TRBD1. Unmatched junction bases numbered 6, after V lost 6 bases and J lost 6 bases. The CDR3 has 13 amino acids. Germline-derived CDR1 and CDR2 are MDHEN and SYDVKM. The CDR3 protein is CASSPGQGVEQYF. CDR3 DNA sequence: TGTGCCAGCAGCCCGGGACAGGGTGTCGAGCAGTACTTC. Complete variable domain (other parts from reference TRBV28 and TRBJ2-7): DVKVTQSSRYLVKRTGEKVFLECVQDMDHENMFWYRQDPGLGLRLIYFSYDVKMKEKGDIPEGYSVSREKKERFSLILESASTNQTSMYLCASSPGQGVEQYFGPGTRLTVT.

The chain employs TRBV10-3 and TRBJ1-1, with 8 positions matching TRBD1. The germline gives CDR1 ENHRY, CDR2 SYGVKD. The trim removed 2 bases at V and 11 bases at J, leaving 4 bases unmatched. The CDR3 is 12 residues long. The CDR3 region has the DNA TGTGCCATCAGTGAGCCGGACAGGGCTGCTTTCTTT. Translating it yields CAISEPDRAAFF.

The CDR3 protein is CASRPTSSDYEQYF. CDR3 coding DNA: TGTGCCAGTAGACCTACTAGCTCTGATTACGAGCAGTACTTC. The V gene is TRBV19, the J gene TRBJ2-7, with D perhaps TRBD2 (6 bases). The CDR3 is 14 amino acids. With 6 bases removed from V and 4 bases from J, the gap between germline ends came to 16 bases. The germline gives CDR1 LNHDA, CDR2 SQIVND (reference sequence).

This rearrangement joins TRBV7-9 to TRBJ2-5; weak D call: TRBD1 (6 bases). This CDR3 region has 16 residues. From germline, CDR1 is SEHNR and CDR2 FQNEAQ (reference sequence). With 5 bases removed from V and 1 base from J, the gap between germline ends came to 17 bases. CDR3 coding DNA: TGTGCCAGCAGCATGCGGACAGCCTCCCCCCAAGAGACCCAGTACTTC. Translating gives CASSMRTASPQETQYF.

On this clone itself: The same CDR3 is also encoded by other DNA sequences in this sample. The rearrangement uses TRBV5-1 and TRBJ1-1; 8 bases map to TRBD1. Germline V gene data show CDR1 as SGHRS and CDR2 as YFSETQ. After removal of 4 bases from V and 5 bases from J, the junction contained 7 bases not matched to a gene. The length of the CDR3 is 14 residues. The CDR3 spells CASSPGTGGTEAFF. Here the CDR3 DNA reads TGCGCCAGCAGCCCCGGGACAGGCGGGACTGAAGCTTTCTTT.

V usage is TRBV19 and J usage is TRBJ1-3; D perhaps matches TRBD1 (6 bases). CDR1 and CDR2 (germline): LNHDA, SQIVND (reference sequence). The CDR3 sequence is 15 residues long. Trimming left V 11 bases short and J 0 bases short, with 17 bases between. Here the CDR3 DNA reads TGTGCCTCGAGACTAGACAGGAGCTCTGGAAACACCATATATTTT. It codes for CASRLDRSSGNTIYF.

The chain couples TRBV19 to TRBJ1-4; 9 positions agree with TRBD1. The CDR3 is 16 residues long. The J segment lost 7 bases and the V segment lost 4 bases, leaving 10 bases of the junction unmatched. Germline-derived CDR1 and CDR2 are LNHDA and SQIVND (reference sequence). The CDR3 is CASSRKPGQGREKLFF. The DNA for the CDR3 is TGTGCCAGTAGTAGAAAACCGGGACAGGGACGTGAAAAACTGTTTTTT.

The V gene is TRBV6-6, the J gene TRBJ2-5; tentatively, D is TRBD2 (6 bases). The CDR3 sequence is 14 residues long. Germline loops: CDR1 MNHNY, CDR2 SVGAGI (reference sequence). The V end was cut by 2 bases, the J end by 5 bases, with 12 bases between. DNA of the CDR3: TGTGCCAGCAGTTACGGTTCGGCGGGGGAGACCCAGTACTTC. It translates to CASSYGSAGETQYF.

V and J are TRBV5-1 and TRBJ1-1; TRBD1 agrees at 8 bases. V dropped 6 bases and J dropped 1; count of bases not matched to a gene: 5. This CDR3 region has 14 residues. From germline, CDR1 is SGHRS and CDR2 YFSETQ. CDR3 protein: CASTLTGGNTEAFF. CDR3 sequence (DNA): TGCGCCAGCACCTTAACAGGGGGGAACACTGAAGCTTTCTTT.